The source of this T cell receptor (beta chain) is a study of blood T cell repertoires in COVID-19. On the study more broadly: Whether acute or convalescent, the COVID-19 samples came from the United States, Italy and Spain.

Adults between roughly 18 and 89 years of age took part from 24 US areas. Clinical history reported by participants formed the basis on which cohorts were assigned. Clones were read by immunoSEQ multiplex PCR, and TCRdb kept only the in-frame ones, dropping some. The sample holds about 260,000 clones; around 89% are singletons and the top ten take about 4%. The V gene's germline CDR1 is LGHDT and CDR2 YNNKEL (reference sequence). The CDR3 runs 14 residues. V lost 1 base and J 8 bases, leaving 14 bases between the germline ends. The chain employs TRBV3-1 (or the pseudogene TRBV3-2) and TRBJ1-2; the D gene is possibly TRBD1 (5 bases). Sequencing was carried out using PBMCs or T cells enriched from blood (not recorded which). The clonotype comes from a woman in her twenties or thirties with acute COVID-19. Here the CDR3 DNA reads TGTGCCAGCAGCCAAGCCGGGGGGAAAGGCGGCTACACCTTC. Translation: CASSQAGGKGGYTF.